What follows are 22 T cell receptor beta chains derived from one specimen sequenced in a study of graft-versus-host responses after intestinal transplantation. TCRdb keeps only in-frame clones here, not all; method: immunoSEQ multiplex PCR. Of fewer than 130,000 clones listed, just under 95% are singletons. No antigens are known for them. The sequences come from unstimulated CD8+ T cells sorted from spleen or lymph node cells, collected before intestinal transplant. The receptor set was obtained from a human donor who received an intestinal transplant.

The chain links TRBV9 to TRBJ2-3, with D perhaps matching TRBD1 (5 bases). There are 13 residues in the CDR3. CDR1 and CDR2 from the germline V gene are SGDLS and YYNGEE. V shed 0 bases and J shed 5 bases, with 7 bases lying between them. The CDR3 region has the DNA TGTGCCAGCAGCGTAGGGGGCGAAGATACGCAGTATTTT. The encoded protein is CASSVGGEDTQYF.

The rearrangement uses TRBV6-1 and TRBJ2-7; D unclear. CDR3 length equals 14 residues. From germline, CDR1 is MNHNS and CDR2 SASEGT. V was pared by 5 bases and J by 2 bases, with 13 bases between. The DNA for the CDR3 is TGTGCCAGCAGTAGGACGGGTTCTGCCTACGAGCAGTACTTC. This codes for CASSRTGSAYEQYF.

The CDR3 sequence: CASSQPGQGARETQYF. As DNA, the CDR3 is TGCGCCAGCAGCCAGCCCGGACAGGGGGCACGGGAGACCCAGTACTTC. This chain joins TRBV4-1 and TRBJ2-5, with 11 bases fitting TRBD1. The CDR3 has 16 residues. Germline-derived CDR1 and CDR2 are MGHRA and YSYEKL. The junction had 8 bases not matched to a gene; V was cut back by 3 bases and J by 5 bases.

V is TRBV9 and J is TRBJ1-3; 8 nucleotides agree with TRBD1. V trimming: 4 bases; J trimming: 0 bases; junction bases outside the gene matches: 6. The CDR3 loop spans 16 amino acids. Germline values: CDR1 SGDLS, CDR2 YYNGEE. The CDR3, as DNA: TGTGCCAGCAGCCCGGGACAGGCAAGCTCTGGAAACACCATATATTTT. Encoded protein: CASSPGQASSGNTIYF.

This clone showed up just a few times. The chain uses TRBV10-3 and TRBJ1-5, with TRBD1 identical over 7 bases. This CDR3 is built from 14 residues. The junction had 5 bases not matched to a gene; V was cut back by 4 bases and J by 5 bases. Looked up from germline, CDR1 is ENHRY and CDR2 is SYGVKD. The CDR3 sequence: CAISVPGQHQPQHF. As DNA, the CDR3 is TGTGCCATCAGTGTCCCGGGACAGCATCAGCCCCAGCATTTT.

The chain recombines TRBV27 with TRBJ2-1, with 12 bases lining up with TRBD2. The CDR3 runs 15 residues. Trimming cost V 4 bases and J 7 bases; bases outside gene matches: 5. Germline V gene sequence: CDR1 MNHEY, CDR2 SMNVEV (reference sequence). The CDR3 region is CASSYPGLAGNEQFF. In nucleotides, the CDR3 is TGTGCCAGCAGTTACCCGGGACTAGCGGGTAATGAGCAGTTCTTC.

The CDR3 sequence: CATRNEQFF. CDR3 nucleotides: TGTGCCACCCGCAATGAGCAGTTCTTC. This sequence joins TRBV6-1 and TRBJ2-1, with D hard to call. V shed 10 bases and J shed 6 bases, with 4 bases lying between them. Germline V gene data show CDR1 as MNHNS and CDR2 as SASEGT. This CDR3 spans 9 amino acids.

The chain employs TRBV7-6 and TRBJ2-7; 7 bases agree with TRBD2. J lost 2 bases, V lost 3 bases, and 7 bases had no gene match. This CDR3 has 15 residues. Germline CDR1 is SGHVS and CDR2 is FNYEAQ. CDR3 in DNA: TGTGCCAGCAGCTTCGCGGGGGACGGACCCTACGAGCAGTACTTC. Residues: CASSFAGDGPYEQYF.

This clone was detected once. CDR3 sequence reads: CSVGDRGYEQYF. The CDR3 DNA reads TGCAGCGTAGGGGACAGGGGCTACGAGCAGTACTTC. The chain uses TRBV29-1 and TRBJ2-7, with TRBD1 matching over 10 bases. Per the germline V gene, CDR1 is SQVTM and CDR2 is ANQGSEA. V trimming: 6 bases; J trimming: 3 bases; junction bases outside the gene matches: 2. The CDR3 spans 12 residues.

This rearrangement joins TRBV29-1 to TRBJ1-1; TRBD1 matches at 10 bases. The CDR3 extends over 13 amino acids. The junction had 4 bases not matched to a gene; V was cut back by 3 bases and J by 6 bases. The germline V gene encodes CDR1 SQVTM and CDR2 ANQGSEA. This CDR3 is CSVEDRGGPEAFF. The CDR3 DNA sequence: TGCAGCGTTGAGGACAGGGGGGGGCCTGAAGCTTTCTTT.

The J gene is TRBJ1-1, the V gene TRBV13; D is perhaps TRBD1 (5 bases). Per germline, CDR1 PRHDT and CDR2 FYEKMQ (reference sequence). V lost 3 bases to trimming and J lost 4 bases, with 15 bases between them. CDR3 length: 15 residues. CDR3 sequence: CASSFGRGRGTEAFF. In nucleotides, the CDR3 is TGTGCCAGCAGCTTCGGGCGGGGTAGGGGCACTGAAGCTTTCTTT.

V usage is TRBV28 and J usage is TRBJ1-5; TRBD1 matches 9 bases. After removal of 4 bases from V and 6 bases from J, the junction contained 7 bases not matched to a gene. This CDR3 is 15 amino acids long. Germline V gene lookup returns CDR1 MDHEN and CDR2 SYDVKM. CDR3 DNA sequence: TGTGCCAGCAGTTCGACAGGGGGTCTAACTCAGCCCCAGCATTTT. Its protein is CASSSTGGLTQPQHF.

V and J are TRBV7-9 and TRBJ2-7; D gene ambiguous. The CDR3 is 12 residues long. Looked up from germline, CDR1 is SEHNR and CDR2 is FQNEAQ (reference sequence). Trimming shortened V by 4 bases and J by 7 bases, and 11 bases separated the two germline ends. CDR3 sequence reads: CASSYPGREQYF. Written as DNA, the CDR3 is TGTGCCAGCAGCTACCCCGGCAGGGAGCAGTACTTC.

V gene TRBV30 combines with J gene TRBJ1-5; a weak D match, TRBD1 (5 bases). V was pared by 0 bases and J by 4 bases, with 10 bases between. Germline V gene lookup returns CDR1 GTSNPN and CDR2 SVGIG (reference sequence). This CDR3 region has 14 residues. CDR3 DNA sequence: TGTGCCTGGAGTGTAGTGGGGCCTAATCAGCCCCAGCATTTT. Amino acid sequence: CAWSVVGPNQPQHF.

This chain links TRBV13 with TRBJ2-4; tentative D call: TRBD2 (5 bases). Looked up from germline, CDR1 is PRHDT and CDR2 is FYEKMQ (reference sequence). The CDR3 length is 15 residues. Between the trimmed V and J ends, which lost 0 bases and 1 base, there was a span of 7 bases. The CDR3 is CASSLGPGAKNIQYF. Here the CDR3 DNA reads TGTGCCAGCAGCTTAGGGCCGGGGGCCAAAAACATTCAGTACTTC.

Only a few counts were recorded for this clone. V usage is TRBV19 and J usage is TRBJ2-7, with a tentative D call TRBD2 (5 bases). The CDR3 spans 14 residues. V lost 5 bases and J 3 bases, leaving 14 bases between the germline ends. Germline V gives CDR1 LNHDA, CDR2 SQIVND (reference sequence). The CDR3 DNA reads TGTGCCAGTAGTTCCCTGCTAGCCCTCTACGAGCAGTACTTC. Protein sequence: CASSSLLALYEQYF.

V is TRBV28 and J is TRBJ2-3, with TRBD2 as a possible D gene (5 bases). CDR1 MDHEN and CDR2 SYDVKM come from the germline V gene. Trimming removed 5 bases at V and 0 bases at J, with 15 bases between. The CDR3 has 16 amino acids. CDR3 in DNA: TGTGCCAGCAGTCCCCTAGTAGCGTCTAGCACAGATACGCAGTATTTT. This gives the protein CASSPLVASSTDTQYF.

This clone was observed once. The chain has TRBV4-1 and TRBJ1-1, with D uncertain. The V end was cut by 1 base, the J end by 3 bases, with 6 bases between. The CDR3 has 13 residues. The germline V gene has CDR1 MGHRA and CDR2 YSYEKL. CDR3 protein: CASSQVSYTEAFF. DNA of the CDR3: TGCGCCAGCAGCCAAGTTTCCTACACTGAAGCTTTCTTT.

This chain links TRBV6-5 with TRBJ1-1; 7 nucleotides agree with TRBD1. This CDR3 is 14 amino acids long. V shed 6 bases, J shed 4 bases, and the junction held 8 bases outside the gene matches. The germline V gene has CDR1 MNHEY and CDR2 SVGAGI. CDR3 protein: CASREQGSGTEAFF. DNA for the CDR3: TGTGCCAGCAGAGAACAGGGGTCGGGCACTGAAGCTTTCTTT.

The chain joins TRBV29-1 to TRBJ2-2; D may be TRBD2 (5 bases). CDR1 SQVTM and CDR2 ANQGSEA come from the germline V gene. The V and J ends lost 2 bases and 6 bases respectively, with 7 bases between them. The CDR3 has 12 residues. This CDR3 is CSVESGAGELFF. In DNA form, the CDR3 reads TGCAGCGTTGAAAGCGGAGCCGGGGAGCTGTTTTTT.

The V call is TRBV2, the J call TRBJ1-4; D possibly corresponds to TRBD1 (6 bases). The CDR3 spans 13 residues. Trimming removed 9 bases at V and 8 bases at J, with 16 bases between. Germline CDR1 reads SNHLY; CDR2 reads FYNNEI. The CDR3 region has the DNA TGTGCCAGGGTCCTTACAGGGAAGGAAAAACTGTTTTTT. Translated: CARVLTGKEKLFF. Using reference TRBV2 and TRBJ1-4 for the parts outside the CDR3, the full variable domain is EPEVTQTPSHQVTQMGQEVILRCVPISNHLYFYWYRQILGQKVEFLVSFYNNEISEKSEIFDDQFSVERPDGSNFTLKIRSTKLEDSAMYFCARVLTGKEKLFFGSGTQLSVL.

This clone was seen only a few times. The V and J genes are TRBV10-1 and TRBJ2-7; 13 bases fit TRBD2. The CDR3 spans 14 residues. CDR1 and CDR2 (germline): WNHNN, SYGVQD (reference sequence). Trimming removed 8 bases from V and 4 bases from J; junction bases left unmatched: 5. The DNA of the CDR3 is TGCGCCAGCGGGACTAGCGGGAATTTATACGAGCAGTACTTC. This sequence encodes CASGTSGNLYEQYF.